This T cell receptor beta chain was captured by sequencing in a study of identical twins. Looked up from germline, CDR1 is SQVTM and CDR2 is ANQGSEA. The V end lost 7 bases, the J end lost 0 bases, and 11 bases lay between the germline ends. This CDR3 spans 13 amino acids. There are a few counts of this clonotype. Its specificity is unknown. Whole-study findings and limits: The conclusions drew on cross-sectional statistical analysis instead of tracking the same donors. Within cord blood, abundant beta clonotypes carried fewer insertions, but memory repertoires showed no such trend.

A single record per CDR3 protein comes from TCRdb applying MiXCR to the 5' RACE reads. The repertoire holds 450,000 to 500,000 distinct CDR3 sequences, with roughly an eighth as singletons. This sample was also put to use in a study of yellow fever vaccine responses in identical twins.

The sample consisted of CD4+ T cells sorted from blood. The chain has TRBV29-1 and TRBJ2-3; D tentatively fits TRBD1 or TRBD2 (5 bases each). The TCR comes from a woman between 18 and 29 years old in good health. CDR3 in amino acids: CSADRDSTDTQYF. In nucleotides, the CDR3 is TGCAGCGCAGACCGGGACAGCACAGATACGCAGTATTTT.